This T cell receptor beta chain is drawn from a study of beta chain features in type 1 diabetes. The study, taken as a whole, reports: Moderate yet significant TCRB CDR3 shortening was seen in Type 1 diabetes patients in all four CD4+ subsets.

Per donor, one heparinised blood draw averaged roughly 120 mL. Sorting of CD4+ naive, central memory, regulatory and stem cell-like memory cells was performed via CD45RO/CCR7/CD25/CD127/CD95/CD27. Populations isolated by sorting all had purity greater than 95%. The entirety of the isolated RNA underwent reverse transcription, so expressed TCRB transcripts were sequenced. Produced via immunoSEQ multiplex PCR; TCRdb's table is partial and in-frame only. The profile shows hundreds of thousands of clones, around 15% of them singletons. Per the germline V gene, CDR1 is LNHNV and CDR2 is YYDKDF (reference sequence). Trimming removed 0 bases at V and 6 bases at J, with 15 bases between. The CDR3 loop spans 15 amino acids. This clone was recorded a few times. Its specificity is not known.

The chain employs TRBV15 and TRBJ2-7; D may be TRBD2 (6 bases). This receptor was obtained from a man between 25 and 39 years old with type 1 diabetes. Sequencing was carried out using naive CD4+ T cells from blood. The CDR3 loop is CATSRERDRGLEQYF. The CDR3 nucleotides read TGTGCCACCAGCAGAGAACGGGACCGGGGACTCGAGCAGTACTTC.